This TCR beta chain was recorded in a study of T-cell reconstitution after alpha-beta-depleted transplantation in children (dated by TCRdb to 2015 to 2016). Context from the whole study: T-cell immune reconstitution after TCRalphabeta/CD19-depleted allogeneic hematopoietic cell transplantation in children was quantitatively tracked in the study by means of TCR repertoire profiling. Results and caveats for the whole study, not just this receptor: The apparently early alphabetaT-cell count recovery about two months after transplant was reportedly dependent on only several hundred rapidly expanded clones derived from non-depleted graft cells. In some patients, the high TCRbeta diversity seen at day 60 was put down to recipient T cells and intrathymic progenitors that had survived conditioning. Over the following months the frequencies of hyperexpanded clones went down, and after one year T-cell counts and TCRbeta diversity were mostly credited to newly produced T cells.

Trimming removed 4 bases from V and 8 bases from J; the gene matches leave 11 bases unexplained. CDR1 SGDLS and CDR2 YYNGEE are derived from the germline V gene. The CDR3 holds 15 amino acids from the cysteine to the phenylalanine. CDR3 DNA only is kept here, 45 bases in frame from base 1. The library was generated by PCR. The data were produced on an Illumina HiSeq 2500. TCR libraries were prepared with molecular barcoding, using unique molecular identifiers to normalize TCRbeta repertoire quantification. In-frame beta chains were kept once TCRdb had trimmed the public reads at Q25 with fastp and called clones with MiXCR. Each CDR3 protein gets just one entry, which takes the most common genes and DNA from the rows behind it. The sample records a few hundred thousand distinct CDR3 sequences, 27% of which are singletons. The ten largest clonotypes hold 30% to 45% of the sample. On this clonotype itself: The antigen it binds to is not known. Base qualities are missing; no much larger clone stands one base away.

The label giving this sample's treatment or condition can be read as: allogeneic hematopoietic cell transplantation with graft depleted of TCRalphabeta T cells and CD19 B cells. The children who served as transplant recipients had been given grafts of TCRalphabeta/CD19-depleted allogeneic hematopoietic cells. This clonotype was sampled from a boy in the first two years of life with Wiskott-Aldrich syndrome, due to receive a stem cell transplant. The sequencing used PBMCs, collected before TCRalphabeta/CD19-depleted stem cell transplant. The chain uses TRBV9 and TRBJ2-1; TRBD2 fits 8 bases in the junction. The base sequence is TGTGCCAGCAGCCTTTCCGGGACTAGAGGCCATGAGCAGTTCTTC. This is translated as CASSLSGTRGHEQFF. The CDR3, completed at both ends by the reference TRBV9 and TRBJ2-1 genes, gives the full variable domain DSGVTQTPKHLITATGQRVTLRCSPRSGDLSVYWYQQSLDQGLQFLIQYYNGEERAKGNILERFSAQQFPDLHSELNLSSLELGDSALYFCASSLSGTRGHEQFFGPGTRLTVL.